This T cell receptor (beta chain) was recorded in a study of blood T cell repertoires in COVID-19. Study at large: COVID-19 samples, acute and convalescent, were from the United States, Italy and Spain.

Per the original data handling: Reference gene primer amplification in the assay estimated nucleated cell counts. Assay used: immunoSEQ multiplex PCR; TCRdb lists only in-frame clones, some missing. That table is the source of V, J and clone size, and D and trimming were worked out from the DNA. The sample gives roughly 61,000 clones, more than 60% of which show up once; around 14% is in the top ten. This receptor was taken from a woman in her 70s with acute or convalescent COVID-19. Sequencing input: peripheral blood.

The CDR3, as DNA: TGTGCCAGCAGCACACAGGTGGGGGGCACTGAAGCTTTCTTT. It yields the protein CASSTQVGGTEAFF. The chain couples TRBV21-1 to TRBJ1-1. TRBV21-1 is classified as a pseudogene. The CDR3 length is 14 residues.